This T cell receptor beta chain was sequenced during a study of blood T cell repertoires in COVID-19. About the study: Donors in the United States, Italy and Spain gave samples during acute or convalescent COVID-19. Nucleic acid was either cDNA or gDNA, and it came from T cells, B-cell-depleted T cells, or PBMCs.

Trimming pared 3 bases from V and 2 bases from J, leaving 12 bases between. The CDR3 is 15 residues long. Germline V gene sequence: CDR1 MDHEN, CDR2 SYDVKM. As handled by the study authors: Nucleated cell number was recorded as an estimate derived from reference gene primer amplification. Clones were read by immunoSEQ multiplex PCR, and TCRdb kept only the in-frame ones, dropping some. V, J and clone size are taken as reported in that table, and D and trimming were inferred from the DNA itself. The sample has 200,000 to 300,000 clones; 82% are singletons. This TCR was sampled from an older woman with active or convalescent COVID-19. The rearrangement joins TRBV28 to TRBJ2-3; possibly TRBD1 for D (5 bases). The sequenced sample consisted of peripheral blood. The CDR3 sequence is CASSFGRTLTDTQYF. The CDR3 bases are TGTGCCAGCAGTTTCGGCAGGACACTCACAGATACGCAGTATTTT.